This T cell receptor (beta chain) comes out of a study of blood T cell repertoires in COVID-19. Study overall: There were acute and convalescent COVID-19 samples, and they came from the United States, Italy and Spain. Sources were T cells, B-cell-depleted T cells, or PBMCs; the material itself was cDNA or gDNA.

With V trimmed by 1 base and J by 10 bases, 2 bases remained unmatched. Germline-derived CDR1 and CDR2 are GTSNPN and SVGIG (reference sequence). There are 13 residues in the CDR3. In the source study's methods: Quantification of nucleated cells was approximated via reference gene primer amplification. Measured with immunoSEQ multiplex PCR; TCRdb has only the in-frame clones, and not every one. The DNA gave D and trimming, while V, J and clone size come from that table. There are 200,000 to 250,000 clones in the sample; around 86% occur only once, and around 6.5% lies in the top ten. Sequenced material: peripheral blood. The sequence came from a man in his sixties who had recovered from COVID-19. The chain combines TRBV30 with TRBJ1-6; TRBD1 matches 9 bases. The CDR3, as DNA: TGTGCCTGGAGTGAGGACAGGGGATCACCCCTCCACTTT. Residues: CAWSEDRGSPLHF.